This T cell receptor (beta chain) comes out of a study of OX40 agonist ivuxolimab in advanced cancers. This table comes from immunoSEQ multiplex PCR, and its TCRdb copy is limited to in-frame clones, with some not included. Among roughly 70,000 clones, 75% to 90% were seen once, and the ten largest hold roughly 3.9%. About this clone itself: What it recognizes is unknown.

Points from the study as a whole: Some patients without response likewise showed low normalized clonal expansion.

V lost 7 bases and J lost 3, with 3 bases in between. In germline, CDR1 is MDHEN, CDR2 SYDVKM. The CDR3 extends over 10 amino acids. This receptor was identified in an adult with an advanced solid tumor such as melanoma, head and neck, liver or kidney cancer. The material was CD4+ or CD8+ T cells sorted from blood, obtained in a trial of the OX40 agonist ivuxolimab. This chain uses TRBV28 with TRBJ1-1; no firm D call. The CDR3 region has the DNA TGTGCCAGCAAAGACACTGAAGCTTTCTTT. Amino acids: CASKDTEAFF.